Described below is a single TCR beta chain sequence and its context. Its antigen remains unknown. Before the COVID-19 pandemic, during about 2011-2019, CD4+ T cells were taken from unexposed donors. CD4+ T cells were isolated from the cells after nine to eleven days of culture. Each well had a few million PBMCs in approximately 5.1% human AB serum with IL-2. The source of the sample is a study of CD4 T cells in relation to SARS-CoV-2 and coronaviruses. Study at large: Controls used an HIV-1 Nef peptide pool or no peptide. Findings and limits, study-wide: The cross-reactivity analysis covered only spike protein, not other viral proteins.

Libraries were prepared by immunoSEQ multiplex PCR; TCRdb keeps only in-frame clonotypes and omits some of them. There are about 21,000 clones in the sample; roughly 69% occur only once, and over 10% lies in the top ten. The clonotype was recovered from a human donor in good health. The source material was CD4+ T cells from PBMCs, cultured in vitro.

CDR3 in amino acids: CASSLGGQGQGYGYTF. In DNA, the CDR3 is TGTGCCAGCAGCTTGGGGGGGCAAGGACAGGGCTATGGCTACACCTTC. The V and J genes are TRBV5-4 and TRBJ1-2, with 8 bases matching TRBD1. The CDR3 is 16 residues long. Germline CDR1 SGHNT, CDR2 YYREEE (reference sequence). V lost 0 bases and J lost 4; bases outside the gene matches: 8.